This entry features one TCR beta chain sequence. This sample is drawn from a study of blood T cell repertoires in COVID-19. On the study more broadly: Italy, Spain and the United States were the sources of the convalescent and acute COVID-19 samples. T cells, B-cell-depleted T cells, or PBMCs supplied cDNA or gDNA.

Original handling: Using reference gene primer amplification, nucleated cell counts were estimated. Clones were read by immunoSEQ multiplex PCR, and TCRdb kept only the in-frame ones, dropping some. D and trimming come from the DNA, and the V and J calls and clone size come from that table. The repertoire includes over 65,000 clones, 85% to 90% of them detected once, and roughly 1.1% sits in the top ten. V was trimmed by 0 bases and J by 7 bases, leaving 4 bases between them. There are 11 residues in the CDR3. From germline, CDR1 is SEHNR and CDR2 FQNEAQ (reference sequence). This chain uses TRBV7-9 with TRBJ2-7; D gene ambiguous. The sample taken for sequencing was peripheral blood. The source is a human donor in a cohort sampled during active COVID-19. The CDR3 DNA follows: TGTGCCAGCAGCTTAGCGCGGGAGCAGTACTTC. As protein: CASSLAREQYF. The whole variable domain, remainder taken from reference TRBV7-9 and TRBJ2-7, is DTGVSQNPRHKITKRGQNVTFRCDPISEHNRLYWYRQTLGQGPEFLTYFQNEAQLEKSRLLSDRFSAERPKGSFSTLEIQRTEQGDSAMYLCASSLAREQYFGPGTRLTVT.